The 30 T cell receptor beta chains below all came from one sample that was sequenced in a study of neurological immune-mediated disorders. TCRdb redid the calling of the 5' RACE reads with MiXCR, one entry per CDR3 protein. This sample has about 44,000 distinct CDR3 sequences; 20% to 25% occur once, and the top ten carry around 4%. The time point here: technical triplicate 3. Specimen: PBMCs. These receptors were taken from a man between 60 and 75 years old with HTLV-1-associated myelopathy (HAM/TSP).

This clonotype showed up many times. This CDR3 reads CASSDIPDTQYF. The CDR3 DNA follows: TGTGCCAGCTCGGATATCCCAGATACGCAGTATTTT. The rearrangement joins TRBV2 to TRBJ2-3, with D unclear. V was pared by 8 bases and J by 4 bases, with 10 bases between. Germline CDR1 and CDR2: SNHLY and FYNNEI. The CDR3 consists of 12 residues.

This clonotype showed up just a few times. This chain joins TRBV4-1 and TRBJ2-1, with D unclear. Trimming shortened V by 4 bases and J by 3 bases, and 13 bases separated the two germline ends. CDR3 size: 15 residues. Germline CDR1 reads MGHRA; CDR2 reads YSYEKL. CDR3 coding DNA: TGCGCCAGCAGCCCGGACCGTGACTTCTACAATGAGCAGTTCTTC. Amino acid sequence: CASSPDRDFYNEQFF.

Relative to its sample, this clonotype is medium-sized. The chain joins TRBV6-5 to TRBJ1-1, with 7 bases aligning to TRBD1. With 2 bases clipped from V and 9 bases from J, the junction kept 0 bases outside the gene matches. Germline loops: CDR1 MNHEY, CDR2 SVGAGI. The CDR3 loop spans 11 amino acids. The CDR3 region has the DNA TGTGCCAGCAGTTACAGGGGGCAAGCTTTCTTT. The encoded protein is CASSYRGQAFF.

This clonotype came up many times. The V call is TRBV5-1, the J call TRBJ1-6; 8 positions agree with TRBD1. The V and J ends lost 1 base and 6 bases, in that order; junction bases with no gene match: 9. The CDR3 has 17 amino acids. Germline assignment: CDR1 SGHRS and CDR2 YFSETQ. Written as DNA, the CDR3 is TGCGCCAGCAGCTTGAGGTCTCGGGACAGGACTAATTCACCCCTCCACTTT. It yields the protein CASSLRSRDRTNSPLHF.

This clonotype was counted many times. The CDR3 loop is CASSLGRGDDNSPLHF. The DNA of the CDR3 is TGTGCCAGCAGCTTAGGCAGGGGCGACGATAATTCACCCCTCCACTTT. J is TRBJ1-6 and V is TRBV7-6, with a possible D match to TRBD1 (6 bases). Germline V gene sequence: CDR1 SGHVS, CDR2 FNYEAQ. CDR3 length: 16 amino acids. Trimming took 1 base from V and 5 from J, leaving 12 bases between them. Using reference TRBV7-6 and TRBJ1-6 for the parts outside the CDR3, the full variable domain is GAGVSQSPRYKVTKRGQDVALRCDPISGHVSLYWYRQALGQGPEFLTYFNYEAQQDKSGLPNDRFSAERPEGSISTLTIQRTEQRDSAMYRCASSLGRGDDNSPLHFGNGTRLTVT.

The chain combines TRBV7-8 with TRBJ2-7; TRBD1 matches 7 bases. Germline trimming cut 5 bases from V and 1 base from J; bases unmatched to any gene: 8. This CDR3 is 15 amino acids long. Germline V lookup: CDR1 SGHVS, CDR2 FQNEAQ. The CDR3 protein is CASSLPGGSSYEQYF. DNA for the CDR3: TGTGCCAGCAGCCTGCCAGGGGGTAGTTCCTACGAGCAGTACTTC.

The table lists this clonotype with many counts. The V gene is TRBV9, the J gene TRBJ1-5; no clear D gene. Deletions cut 2 bases from V and 1 base from J, with 7 bases between. The germline V gene encodes CDR1 SGDLS and CDR2 YYNGEE. The CDR3 contains 14 residues. The CDR3 DNA is TGTGCCAGCAGCGTCGATGGGAGCAATCAGCCCCAGCATTTT. Residues: CASSVDGSNQPQHF.

This clonotype came up many times. V is TRBV6-4 and J is TRBJ2-7; no clear D. Trimming removed 2 bases from V and 5 bases from J, with 1 base in between. CDR3 length equals 10 residues. Germline V gives CDR1 MRHNA, CDR2 SNTAGT. Here the CDR3 reads CASSDDEQYF. The CDR3 DNA sequence: TGTGCCAGCAGTGACGACGAGCAGTACTTC.

The CDR3 loop is CASSARTYQETQYF. The CDR3 coding sequence is TGTGCCAGCAGCGCGAGGACCTACCAAGAGACCCAGTACTTC. The rearrangement uses TRBV5-8 and TRBJ2-5; the D is unclear. The CDR3 runs to 14 residues. Trimming left V 4 bases short and J 0 bases short, with 10 bases between. Per germline, CDR1 SGHTS and CDR2 YDEGEE.

This clonotype was counted at least ten times. This chain connects TRBV20-1 to TRBJ2-1; 10 bases are shared with TRBD2. This CDR3 spans 15 amino acids. Germline V gene data show CDR1 as DFQATT and CDR2 as SNEGSKA (reference sequence). The trim removed 6 bases at V and 5 bases at J, leaving 10 bases unmatched. CDR3 residues: CSAGLSGRINNEQFF. CDR3 coding DNA: TGCAGTGCCGGACTTAGCGGGAGGATTAACAATGAGCAGTTCTTC.

This clonotype has at least ten counts. This sequence joins TRBV20-1 and TRBJ2-1; 9 positions agree with TRBD2. This CDR3 region has 15 residues. Losses at the gene ends were 5 bases for V and 5 bases for J; bases not matched to a gene: 10. CDR1 and CDR2 from the germline V gene are DFQATT and SNEGSKA (reference sequence). The DNA of the CDR3 is TGCAGTGCTGCCGGGACTAGCTACGGGGACAATGAGCAGTTCTTC. Its protein product is CSAAGTSYGDNEQFF.

In the case of this clonotype: An end of the junction differs from the germline gene, which may be a read error. The chain combines TRBV5-5 with TRBJ1-3; weak D call: TRBD1 (6 bases). Germline V lookup: CDR1 SGHKS, CDR2 YYEKEE (reference sequence). The CDR3 loop spans 15 amino acids. The DNA of the CDR3 is TGTGCCAGCAGCTGGGAGACAGGCCCTGGAAACACAATATATTTT. Amino acids: CASSWETGPGNTIYF.

This clonotype was observed at least ten times. The chain has TRBV9 and TRBJ2-1; tentatively, D is TRBD1 (5 bases). The length of the CDR3 is 17 residues. V shed 0 bases and J shed 2 bases, with 15 bases lying between them. The V gene's germline CDR1 is SGDLS and CDR2 YYNGEE. The CDR3 region has the DNA TGTGCCAGCAGCGTAGGGGAAGCAGGGCTACCCTACAATGAGCAGTTCTTC. Protein sequence: CASSVGEAGLPYNEQFF.

This clonotype was seen ten or more times. The J gene is TRBJ2-5, the V gene TRBV4-1; weak D call: TRBD2 (6 bases). The CDR3 has 14 amino acids. V was trimmed by 4 bases and J by 3 bases, leaving 12 bases between them. CDR1 is MGHRA, CDR2 YSYEKL, per germline. CDR3 coding DNA: TGCGCCAGCAGCCCCTCATGGGGGGAAGAGACCCAGTACTTC. Its translation is CASSPSWGEETQYF.

Of note for this clonotype: A much larger clone differs from this one at a single base, so this may be a read error. The chain has TRBV12-3 or TRBV12-4 and TRBJ2-2; perhaps TRBD1 as D (6 bases). CDR3 length equals 16 residues. V was pared by 2 bases and J by 6 bases, with 16 bases between. CDR3 loop: CASSLRTGSVSGELFF. CDR3 coding DNA: TGTGCCAGCAGTTTAAGAACAGGGAGTGTGTCCGGGGAGCTGTTTTTT.

The rearrangement joins TRBV12-2 to TRBJ1-1; the table's D gene call, TRBD1, was not cross checked with the DNA. TRBV12-2 is listed as a pseudogene. The CDR3 length is 14 residues. This CDR3 reads CKSLSGTGNTEAFF. The CDR3 coding sequence is TGCAAGTCGCTTAGCGGGACAGGGAACACTGAAGCTTTCTTT.

This clonotype showed up many times. The chain employs TRBV12-3 or TRBV12-4 and TRBJ2-7; maybe TRBD1 (7 bases). Trimming took 2 bases from V and 6 from J, leaving 14 bases between them. The CDR3 runs to 14 residues. Here the CDR3 DNA reads TGTGCCAGCAGTTTATATGGTCAGGGGGGCGAGCAGTACTTC. This gives the protein CASSLYGQGGEQYF.

The table lists this clonotype with many counts. V usage is TRBV28 and J usage is TRBJ1-2; 8 nucleotides match TRBD1. CDR3 length: 12 residues. The V segment lost 7 bases and the J segment 8 bases; nucleotides outside the gene matches: 6. In germline, CDR1 is MDHEN, CDR2 SYDVKM. The DNA of the CDR3 is TGTGCCAGCAATCAGGGGGCGTTGGGCTACACCTTC. Translating it yields CASNQGALGYTF.

The rearrangement links TRBV28 to TRBJ2-7, with TRBD1 as a possible D gene (6 bases). Between the trimmed V and J ends, which lost 8 bases and 4 bases, there was a span of 9 bases. Germline values: CDR1 MDHEN, CDR2 SYDVKM. The CDR3 contains 11 residues. CDR3 protein: CASDQGYEQYF. Written as DNA, the CDR3 is TGTGCCAGCGACCAGGGGTACGAGCAGTACTTC.

This clonotype was counted many times. The V and J genes are TRBV6-5 and TRBJ2-7; D unresolved. The V and J ends lost 2 bases and 0 bases respectively, with 11 bases between them. In germline, CDR1 is MNHEY, CDR2 SVGAGI. The CDR3 contains 15 residues. The CDR3 here is CASSYNPESSYEQYF. The CDR3 DNA is TGTGCCAGCAGTTACAACCCAGAGAGCTCCTACGAGCAGTACTTC.

Many counts were recorded for this clonotype. J is TRBJ2-1 and V is TRBV7-6; 7 bases match TRBD1. V lost 0 bases, J lost 3 bases, and 5 bases stayed unmatched. CDR3 length: 16 amino acids. Germline CDR1 is SGHVS and CDR2 is FNYEAQ. The CDR3 DNA is TGTGCCAGCAGCTTAGCGGGGGCAGGGGGCTACAATGAGCAGTTCTTC. It encodes CASSLAGAGGYNEQFF.

This clonotype was detected ten times or more. J is TRBJ2-7 and V is TRBV6-2 or TRBV6-3, with D possibly being TRBD1 (5 bases). V gave up 10 bases and J gave up 2 bases, with 12 bases separating them. The CDR3 has 12 residues. Germline CDR1 is MNHEY and CDR2 is SVGEGT. CDR3 coding DNA: TGTGCCACCGGCAGGGCAACCTACGAGCAGTACTTC. Its translation is CATGRATYEQYF.

This clonotype was detected ten times or more. The chain combines TRBV28 with TRBJ1-4; perhaps TRBD1 as D (6 bases). CDR1 and CDR2 (germline): MDHEN, SYDVKM. Trimming took off 4 bases at V and 6 bases at J, with 15 bases between the two ends. The CDR3 consists of 15 residues. Written as DNA, the CDR3 is TGTGCCAGCAGTTCCCCTGGGGGCGGCGATGAAAAACTGTTTTTT. This encodes CASSSPGGGDEKLFF.

J is TRBJ2-7 and V is TRBV4-1; TRBD2 aligns across 13 bases. The germline V gene has CDR1 MGHRA and CDR2 YSYEKL. The CDR3 consists of 14 residues. Losses at the gene ends were 6 bases for V and 4 bases for J; bases not matched to a gene: 3. CDR3 in amino acids: CASRLGLAGYEQYF. The CDR3 region has the DNA TGCGCCAGCAGACTGGGACTAGCGGGGTACGAGCAGTACTTC.

This clonotype was recorded a few times. The chain links TRBV7-3 to TRBJ2-2, with a tentative D call TRBD2 (5 bases). CDR3 length: 18 amino acids. V lost 5 bases and J lost 7, with 26 bases in between. Germline V gene data show CDR1 as SGHTA and CDR2 as FQGTGA. CDR3 DNA sequence: TGTGCCAGCAGCGGGGTACGGAGACTAATCAGACCGAACGGGGAGCTGTTTTTT. It codes for CASSGVRRLIRPNGELFF.

The table lists this clonotype with a few counts. The chain has TRBV7-6 and TRBJ2-7; D remains ambiguous. Germline loops: CDR1 SGHVS, CDR2 FNYEAQ. CDR3 length equals 15 residues. V was trimmed by 5 bases and J by 0 bases, leaving 14 bases between them. The CDR3 DNA follows: TGTGCCAGCAGCCTTGGGCCCACAGCCTCCTACGAGCAGTACTTC. This sequence encodes CASSLGPTASYEQYF.

This clonotype was recorded a few times. J is TRBJ2-1 and V is TRBV5-1; TRBD2 is a possible D gene (6 bases). The CDR3 totals 15 residues. V gave up 3 bases and J gave up 0 bases, with 10 bases separating them. Germline CDR1 and CDR2: SGHRS and YFSETQ. The CDR3 sequence: CASSSGAGSYNEQFF. As DNA, the CDR3 is TGCGCCAGCAGCTCAGGAGCGGGCTCCTACAATGAGCAGTTCTTC.

This clonotype was observed many times. The chain employs TRBV9 and TRBJ2-2; D perhaps matches TRBD1 (6 bases). CDR3 length: 14 residues. Per germline, CDR1 SGDLS and CDR2 YYNGEE. Deletions cut 4 bases from V and 6 bases from J, with 13 bases between. CDR3 residues: CASSFYRDPGELFF. The CDR3 nucleotides are TGTGCCAGCAGCTTTTACAGGGACCCCGGGGAGCTGTTTTTT. Full variable domain (remainder filled in from reference TRBV9 and TRBJ2-2): DSGVTQTPKHLITATGQRVTLRCSPRSGDLSVYWYQQSLDQGLQFLIQYYNGEERAKGNILERFSAQQFPDLHSELNLSSLELGDSALYFCASSFYRDPGELFFGEGSRLTVL.

This clonotype appeared many times. Relative to the germline gene, one junction end is altered; a read error may explain this. The chain links TRBV20-1 to TRBJ2-5; 7 bases align to TRBD2. The CDR3 extends over 17 amino acids. Germline CDR1 DFQATT, CDR2 SNEGSKA (reference sequence). CDR3: CSAREFGAGVGQETQYF. As DNA, the CDR3 is TGCAGTGCTCGAGAATTTGGCGCGGGAGTAGGTCAAGAGACCCAGTACTTC.

The sample holds many counts of this clonotype. The rearrangement uses TRBV5-1 and TRBJ2-5, with 15 bases fitting TRBD2. The CDR3 length is 17 residues. Germline trimming cut 6 bases from V and 2 bases from J; bases unmatched to any gene: 8. Germline CDR1 reads SGHRS; CDR2 reads YFSETQ. CDR3 nucleotide sequence: TGCGCCAGCAACCCAGGACTAGCGGGAGGGCCGCAAGAGACCCAGTACTTC. This gives the protein CASNPGLAGGPQETQYF.